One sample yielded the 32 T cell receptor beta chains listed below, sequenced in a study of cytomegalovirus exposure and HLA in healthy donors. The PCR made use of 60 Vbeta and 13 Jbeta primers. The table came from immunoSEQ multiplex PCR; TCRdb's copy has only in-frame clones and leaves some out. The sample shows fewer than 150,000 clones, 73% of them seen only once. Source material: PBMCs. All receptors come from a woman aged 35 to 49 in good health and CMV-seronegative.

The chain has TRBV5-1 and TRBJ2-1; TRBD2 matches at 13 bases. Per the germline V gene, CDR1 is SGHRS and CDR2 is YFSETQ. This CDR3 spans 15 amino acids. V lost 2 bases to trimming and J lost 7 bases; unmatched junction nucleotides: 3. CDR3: CASSLGLAGENEQFF. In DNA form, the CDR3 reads TGCGCCAGCAGCTTAGGACTAGCGGGGGAGAATGAGCAGTTCTTC.

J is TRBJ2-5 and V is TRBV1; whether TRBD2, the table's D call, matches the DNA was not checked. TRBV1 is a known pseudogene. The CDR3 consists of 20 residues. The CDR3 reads CTSSQDSSGTSGGEEETQYF. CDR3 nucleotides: TGCACCAGCAGCCAAGATTCGAGTGGGACTAGCGGGGGGGAGGAGGAGACCCAGTACTTC.

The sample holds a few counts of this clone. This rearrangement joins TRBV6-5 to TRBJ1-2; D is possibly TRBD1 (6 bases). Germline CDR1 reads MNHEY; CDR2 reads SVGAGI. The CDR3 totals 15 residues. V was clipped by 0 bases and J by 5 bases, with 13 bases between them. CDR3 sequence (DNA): TGTGCCAGCAGTTACTCGCTGGGGGCTGCATATGGCTACACCTTC. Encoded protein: CASSYSLGAAYGYTF.

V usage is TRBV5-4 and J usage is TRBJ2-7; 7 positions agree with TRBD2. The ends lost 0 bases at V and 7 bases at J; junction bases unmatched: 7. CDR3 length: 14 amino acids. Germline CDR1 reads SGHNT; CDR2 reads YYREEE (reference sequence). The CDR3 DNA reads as TGTGCCAGCAGCTTGGGGACTAGTGCATGGGAGCAGTACTTC. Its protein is CASSLGTSAWEQYF.

The CDR3 DNA follows: TGTGCCAGCAGTCTAATAGCGGGGGGGTTGAATGAGCAGTTCTTC. Translation gives CASSLIAGGLNEQFF. The V gene is TRBV28, the J gene TRBJ2-1; 11 nucleotides line up with TRBD2. CDR1 and CDR2 (germline): MDHEN, SYDVKM. This CDR3 has 15 residues. Trimming at V came to 5 bases and at J to 7 bases, leaving 7 bases not matched to a gene.

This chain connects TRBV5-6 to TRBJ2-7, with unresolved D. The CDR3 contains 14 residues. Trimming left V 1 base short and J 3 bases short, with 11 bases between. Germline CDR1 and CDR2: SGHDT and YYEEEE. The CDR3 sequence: CASSLFGAIYEQYF. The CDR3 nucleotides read TGTGCCAGCAGCTTGTTTGGTGCTATCTACGAGCAGTACTTC.

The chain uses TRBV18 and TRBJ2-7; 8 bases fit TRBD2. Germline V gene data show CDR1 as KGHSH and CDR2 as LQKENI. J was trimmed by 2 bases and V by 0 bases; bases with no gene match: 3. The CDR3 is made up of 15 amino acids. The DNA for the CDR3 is TGTGCCAGCTCACCACCGAGCGGGAGCCCCTACGAGCAGTACTTC. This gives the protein CASSPPSGSPYEQYF.

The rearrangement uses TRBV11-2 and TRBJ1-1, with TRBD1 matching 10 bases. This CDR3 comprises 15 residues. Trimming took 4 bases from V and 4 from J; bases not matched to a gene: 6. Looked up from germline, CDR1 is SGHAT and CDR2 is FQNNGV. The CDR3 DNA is TGTGCCAGCAGCTCTATGGGACAGGGGAGCACTGAAGCTTTCTTT. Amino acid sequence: CASSSMGQGSTEAFF. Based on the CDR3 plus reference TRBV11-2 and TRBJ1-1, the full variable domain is EAGVAQSPRYKIIEKRQSVAFWCNPISGHATLYWYQQILGQGPKLLIQFQNNGVVDDSQLPKDRFSAERLKGVDSTLKIQPAKLEDSAVYLCASSSMGQGSTEAFFGQGTRLTVV.

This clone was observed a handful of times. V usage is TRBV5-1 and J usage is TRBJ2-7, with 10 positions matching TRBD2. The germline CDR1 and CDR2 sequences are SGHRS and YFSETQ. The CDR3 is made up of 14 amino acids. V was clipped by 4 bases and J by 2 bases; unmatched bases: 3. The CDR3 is CASSLAGEAYEQYF. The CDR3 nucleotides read TGCGCCAGCAGCCTAGCGGGGGAGGCCTACGAGCAGTACTTC.

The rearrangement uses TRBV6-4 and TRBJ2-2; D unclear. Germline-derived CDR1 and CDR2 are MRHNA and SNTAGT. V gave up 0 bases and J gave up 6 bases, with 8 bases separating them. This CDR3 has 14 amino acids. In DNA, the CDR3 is TGTGCCAGCAGTGACTCGTCAGAGGCCGGGGAGCTGTTTTTT. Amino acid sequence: CASSDSSEAGELFF.

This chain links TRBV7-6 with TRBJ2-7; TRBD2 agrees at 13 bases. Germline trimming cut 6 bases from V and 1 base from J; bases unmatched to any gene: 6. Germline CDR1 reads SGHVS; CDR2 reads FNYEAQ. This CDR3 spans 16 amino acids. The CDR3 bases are TGTGCCAGCAGGCGGACTAGCGGGGGAGGGTCCTACGAGCAGTACTTC. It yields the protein CASRRTSGGGSYEQYF.

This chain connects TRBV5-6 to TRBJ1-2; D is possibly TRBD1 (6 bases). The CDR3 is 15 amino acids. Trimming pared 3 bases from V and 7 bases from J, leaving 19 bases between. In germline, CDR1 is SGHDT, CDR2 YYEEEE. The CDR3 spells CASSYPAGGLGGYTF. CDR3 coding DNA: TGTGCCAGCAGCTATCCGGCCGGGGGGCTGGGTGGCTACACCTTC.

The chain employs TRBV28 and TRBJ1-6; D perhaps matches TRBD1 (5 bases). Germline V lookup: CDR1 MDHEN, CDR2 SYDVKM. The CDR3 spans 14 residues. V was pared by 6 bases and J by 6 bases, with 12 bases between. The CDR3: CASRNGRGNSPLHF. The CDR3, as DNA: TGTGCCAGCAGAAACGGGAGGGGTAATTCACCCCTCCACTTT.

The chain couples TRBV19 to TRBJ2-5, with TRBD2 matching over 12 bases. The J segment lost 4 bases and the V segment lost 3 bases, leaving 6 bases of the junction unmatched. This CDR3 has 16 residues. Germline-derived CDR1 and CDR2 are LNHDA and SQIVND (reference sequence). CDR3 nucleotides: TGTGCCAGTAGTATTTATCTAGCGGGAGGGAGAGAGACCCAGTACTTC. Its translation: CASSIYLAGGRETQYF.

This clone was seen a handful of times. CDR3 in DNA: TGCGCCAGCAGCCAACGGGACAGGGTAGTTGTGGGAAACACCATATATTTT. Amino acid sequence: CASSQRDRVVVGNTIYF. J is TRBJ1-3 and V is TRBV4-1, with 9 bases matching TRBD1. Germline V gene sequence: CDR1 MGHRA, CDR2 YSYEKL. Losses at the gene ends were 2 bases for V and 4 bases for J; bases not matched to a gene: 9. The CDR3 consists of 17 residues.

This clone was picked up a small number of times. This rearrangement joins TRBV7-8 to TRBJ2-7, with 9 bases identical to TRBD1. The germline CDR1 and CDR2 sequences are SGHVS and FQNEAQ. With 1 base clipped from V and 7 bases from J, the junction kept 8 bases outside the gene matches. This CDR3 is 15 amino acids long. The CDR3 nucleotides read TGTGCCAGCAGCTTAGACGGACAGGGGCATCGGGAGCAGTACTTC. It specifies CASSLDGQGHREQYF.

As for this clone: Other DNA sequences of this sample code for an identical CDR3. The CDR3: CASSVLWNTEAFF. CDR3 DNA: TGTGCCAGCAGCGTACTCTGGAACACTGAAGCTTTCTTT. The chain links TRBV9 to TRBJ1-1, with D uncertain. With 1 base removed from V and 1 base from J, the gap between germline ends came to 5 bases. This CDR3 comprises 13 residues. Germline lookup yields CDR1 SGDLS and CDR2 YYNGEE.

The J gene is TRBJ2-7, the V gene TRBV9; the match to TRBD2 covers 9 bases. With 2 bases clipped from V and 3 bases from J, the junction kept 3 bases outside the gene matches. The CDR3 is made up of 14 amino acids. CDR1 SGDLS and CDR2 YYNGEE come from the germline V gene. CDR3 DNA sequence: TGTGCCAGCAGCGTTGGGCGGGAGGGCTACGAGCAGTACTTC. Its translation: CASSVGREGYEQYF.

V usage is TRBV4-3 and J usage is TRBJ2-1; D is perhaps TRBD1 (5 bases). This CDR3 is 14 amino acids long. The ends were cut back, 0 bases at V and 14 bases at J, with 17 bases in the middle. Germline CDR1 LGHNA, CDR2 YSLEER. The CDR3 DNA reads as TGCGCCAGCAGCCAAGATCTAGTTGATCAGGGAAAGTTCTTC. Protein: CASSQDLVDQGKFF.

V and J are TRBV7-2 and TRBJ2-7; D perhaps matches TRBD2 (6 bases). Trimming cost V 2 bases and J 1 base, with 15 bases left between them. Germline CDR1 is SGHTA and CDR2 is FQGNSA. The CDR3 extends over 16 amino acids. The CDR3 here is CASSLYLGGGSYEQYF. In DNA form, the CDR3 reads TGTGCCAGCAGCTTATATTTGGGCGGAGGGTCCTACGAGCAGTACTTC.

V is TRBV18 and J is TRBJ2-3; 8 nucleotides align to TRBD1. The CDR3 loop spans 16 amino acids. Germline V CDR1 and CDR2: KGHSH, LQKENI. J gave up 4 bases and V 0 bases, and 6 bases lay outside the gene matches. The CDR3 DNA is TGTGCCAGCTCACCACCAGGACAGGGCTTCCCAGATACGCAGTATTTT. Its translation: CASSPPGQGFPDTQYF.

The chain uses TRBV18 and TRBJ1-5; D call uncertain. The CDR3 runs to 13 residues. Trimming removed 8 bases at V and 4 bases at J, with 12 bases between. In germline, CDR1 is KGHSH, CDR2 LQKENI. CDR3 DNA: TGTGCCAGCACTATGGATGGGAATCAGCCCCAGCATTTT. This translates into CASTMDGNQPQHF.

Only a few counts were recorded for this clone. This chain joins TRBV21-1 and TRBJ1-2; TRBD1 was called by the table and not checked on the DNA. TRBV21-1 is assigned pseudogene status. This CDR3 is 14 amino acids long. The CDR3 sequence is CASRGTGGCYGYTF. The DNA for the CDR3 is TGTGCCAGCAGGGGGACAGGGGGCTGCTATGGCTACACCTTC.

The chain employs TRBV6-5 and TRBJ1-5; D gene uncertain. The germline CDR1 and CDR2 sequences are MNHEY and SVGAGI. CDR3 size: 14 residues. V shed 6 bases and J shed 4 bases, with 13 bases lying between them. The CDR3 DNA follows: TGTGCCAGCAGCCCAAACGACGGGAATCAGCCCCAGCATTTT. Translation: CASSPNDGNQPQHF.

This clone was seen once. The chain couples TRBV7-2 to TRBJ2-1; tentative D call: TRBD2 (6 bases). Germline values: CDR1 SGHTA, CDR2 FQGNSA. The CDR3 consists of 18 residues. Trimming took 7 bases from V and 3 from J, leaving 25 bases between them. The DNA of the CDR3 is TGTGCCAGCACACCCCAGCGGGCGGCTAGCACGGTCTACAATGAGCAGTTCTTC. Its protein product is CASTPQRAASTVYNEQFF.

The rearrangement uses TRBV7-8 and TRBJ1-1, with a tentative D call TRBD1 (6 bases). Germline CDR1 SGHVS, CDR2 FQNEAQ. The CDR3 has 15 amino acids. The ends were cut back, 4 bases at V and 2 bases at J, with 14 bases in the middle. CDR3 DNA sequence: TGTGCCAGCAGCTCCGGAACAGGGCTAAACACTGAAGCTTTCTTT. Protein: CASSSGTGLNTEAFF.

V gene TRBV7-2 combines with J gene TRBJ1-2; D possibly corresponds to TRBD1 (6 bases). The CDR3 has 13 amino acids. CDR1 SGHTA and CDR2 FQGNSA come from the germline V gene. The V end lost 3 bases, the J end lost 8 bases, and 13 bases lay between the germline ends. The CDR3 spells CASSLSYRDGYTF. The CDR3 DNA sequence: TGTGCCAGCAGCTTGAGTTACAGGGACGGCTACACCTTC.

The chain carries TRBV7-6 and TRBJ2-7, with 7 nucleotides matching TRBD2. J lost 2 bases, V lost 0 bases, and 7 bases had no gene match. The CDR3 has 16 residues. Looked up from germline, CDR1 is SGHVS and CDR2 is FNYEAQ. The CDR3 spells CASSLASRGDPYEQYF. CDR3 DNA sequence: TGTGCCAGCAGCTTAGCGAGTCGGGGGGACCCCTACGAGCAGTACTTC.

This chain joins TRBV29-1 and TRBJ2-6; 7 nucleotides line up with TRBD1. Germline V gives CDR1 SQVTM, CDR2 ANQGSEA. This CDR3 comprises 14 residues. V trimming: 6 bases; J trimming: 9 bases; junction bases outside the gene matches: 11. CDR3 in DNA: TGCAGCGTATTTAATCCCGGGACAGTCAACGTCCTGACTTTC. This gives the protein CSVFNPGTVNVLTF.

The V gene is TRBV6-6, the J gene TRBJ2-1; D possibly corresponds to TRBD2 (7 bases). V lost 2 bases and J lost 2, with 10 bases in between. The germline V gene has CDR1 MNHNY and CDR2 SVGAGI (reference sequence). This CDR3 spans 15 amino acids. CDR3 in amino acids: CASSYGGATYNEQFF. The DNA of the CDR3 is TGTGCCAGCAGTTACGGGGGGGCGACCTACAATGAGCAGTTCTTC.

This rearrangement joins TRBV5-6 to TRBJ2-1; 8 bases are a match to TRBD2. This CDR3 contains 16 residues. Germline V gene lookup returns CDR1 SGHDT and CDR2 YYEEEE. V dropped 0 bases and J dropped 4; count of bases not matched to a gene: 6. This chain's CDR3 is CASSLVRLAGYNEQFF. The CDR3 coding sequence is TGTGCCAGCAGCTTGGTACGGTTAGCGGGATACAATGAGCAGTTCTTC.

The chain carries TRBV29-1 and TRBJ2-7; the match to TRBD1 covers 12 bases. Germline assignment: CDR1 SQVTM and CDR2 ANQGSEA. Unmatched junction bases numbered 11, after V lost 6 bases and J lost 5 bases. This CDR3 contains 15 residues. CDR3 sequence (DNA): TGCAGCGTGGGGACAGGGGGCGGAATTGGCAACGAGCAGTACTTC. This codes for CSVGTGGGIGNEQYF.